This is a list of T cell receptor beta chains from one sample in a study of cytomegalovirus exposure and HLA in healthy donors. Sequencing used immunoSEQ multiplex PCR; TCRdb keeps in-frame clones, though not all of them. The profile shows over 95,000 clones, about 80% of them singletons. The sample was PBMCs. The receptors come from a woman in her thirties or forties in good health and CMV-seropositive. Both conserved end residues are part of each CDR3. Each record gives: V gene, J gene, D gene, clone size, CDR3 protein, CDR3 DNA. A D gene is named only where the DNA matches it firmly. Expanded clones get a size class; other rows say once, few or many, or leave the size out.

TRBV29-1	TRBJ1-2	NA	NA	CSAGGGRSYGYTF	TGCAGCGCGGGGGGGGGACGATCCTATGGCTACACCTTC
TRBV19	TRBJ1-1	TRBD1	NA	CATLARGDHTEAFF	TGTGCCACCCTCGCCAGGGGGGATCACACTGAAGCTTTCTTT
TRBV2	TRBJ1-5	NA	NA	CASSAVNSNQPQHF	TGTGCCAGCAGTGCGGTTAATAGCAATCAGCCCCAGCATTTT
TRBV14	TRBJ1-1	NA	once	CASSQGYRKAFF	TGTGCCAGCAGCCAAGGCTACAGAAAAGCTTTCTTT
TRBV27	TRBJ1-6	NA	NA	CASSPKGVNSPLHF	TGTGCCAGCAGTCCGAAGGGGGTTAATTCACCCCTCCACTTT
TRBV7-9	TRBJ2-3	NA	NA	CASSPPRAPDTQYF	TGTGCCAGCAGCCCCCCGCGAGCCCCAGATACGCAGTATTTT
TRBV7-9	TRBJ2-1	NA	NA	CASSSFMGQGRTTNEQFF	TGTGCCAGCAGCTCGTTTATGGGGCAGGGGAGAACTACCAATGAGCAGTTCTTC
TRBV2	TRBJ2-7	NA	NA	CASIESHEQYF	TGTGCCAGCATCGAGAGCCACGAGCAGTACTTC
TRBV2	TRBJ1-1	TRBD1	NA	CASSGQGNTEAFF	TGTGCCAGCAGTGGACAGGGGAACACTGAAGCTTTCTTT
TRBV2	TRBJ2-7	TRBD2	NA	CASSIPGLAYEQYF	TGTGCCAGCAGTATTCCGGGACTAGCGTACGAGCAGTACTTC
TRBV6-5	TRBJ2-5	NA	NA	CASSSPGGGKETQYF	TGTGCCAGCAGTTCCCCGGGTGGGGGCAAAGAGACCCAGTACTTC
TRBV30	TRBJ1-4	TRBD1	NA	CAWTRKGTGGNEKLFF	TGTGCCTGGACACGAAAGGGGACAGGGGGGAATGAAAAACTGTTTTTT
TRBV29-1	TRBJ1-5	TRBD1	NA	CSVATGRNQPQHF	TGCAGCGTTGCGACAGGGAGGAACCAGCCCCAGCATTTT
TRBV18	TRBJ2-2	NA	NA	CASSPRNTGELFF	TGTGCCAGCTCACCGAGGAACACCGGGGAGCTGTTTTTT
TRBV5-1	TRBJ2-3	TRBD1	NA	CASSLEGGRKTDTQYF	TGCGCCAGCAGCTTGGAAGGGGGCCGAAAAACAGATACGCAGTATTTT
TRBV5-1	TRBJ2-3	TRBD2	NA	CASSIGTSGVTDTQYF	TGCGCCAGCAGCATCGGGACTAGCGGGGTCACAGATACGCAGTATTTT
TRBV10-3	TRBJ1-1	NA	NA	CAISESKGPGITEAFF	TGTGCCATCAGTGAGTCGAAGGGGCCTGGGATCACTGAAGCTTTCTTT
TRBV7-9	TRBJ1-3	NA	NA	CASSFASSGNTIYF	TGTGCCAGCAGCTTCGCCAGCTCTGGAAACACCATATATTTT
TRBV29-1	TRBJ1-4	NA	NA	CSDQGRERVKLFF	TGCAGCGACCAGGGACGGGAGCGTGTAAAACTGTTTTTT
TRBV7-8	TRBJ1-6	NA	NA	CASSLAYDSNSPLHF	TGTGCCAGCAGCTTAGCATATGACAGCAATTCACCCCTCCACTTT
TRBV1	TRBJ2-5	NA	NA	CTSGTSGGEETQYF	TGCACCAGCGGAACTAGCGGGGGGGAAGAGACCCAGTACTTC
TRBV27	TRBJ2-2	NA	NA	CASSLWGGGHTNTGELFF	TGTGCCAGCAGTTTATGGGGCGGTGGGCATACGAACACCGGGGAGCTGTTTTTT
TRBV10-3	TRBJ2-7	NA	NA	CAISAQSYEQYF	TGTGCCATCAGTGCGCAGTCCTACGAGCAGTACTTC
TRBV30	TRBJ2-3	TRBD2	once	CAARGLARKDTQYF	TGTGCCGCACGAGGACTAGCACGGAAGGATACGCAGTATTTT
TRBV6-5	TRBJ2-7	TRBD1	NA	CASSYRDRGLYEQYF	TGTGCCAGCAGTTACCGGGACAGGGGGCTCTACGAGCAGTACTTC
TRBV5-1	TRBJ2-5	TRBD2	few	CASSEGLAGETQYF	TGCGCCAGCAGCGAGGGACTAGCGGGGGAGACCCAGTACTTC
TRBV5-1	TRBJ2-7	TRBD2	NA	CASRPGLADYEQYF	TGCGCCAGCAGACCCGGACTAGCGGACTACGAGCAGTACTTC
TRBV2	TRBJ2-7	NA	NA	CASGGGLLYYEQYF	TGTGCCAGCGGGGGCGGACTTCTGTACTACGAGCAGTACTTC
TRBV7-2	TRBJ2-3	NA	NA	CASSLVRGTDTQYF	TGTGCCAGCAGCTTAGTCCGGGGTACAGATACGCAGTATTTT
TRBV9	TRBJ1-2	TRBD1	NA	CASSVDMSPRTGRGYTF	TGTGCCAGCAGCGTAGATATGAGCCCCCGGACAGGTCGGGGCTACACCTTC
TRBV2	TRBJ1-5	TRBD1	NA	CATSGGSVQPQHF	TGTGCCACCTCAGGGGGATCGGTTCAGCCCCAGCATTTT
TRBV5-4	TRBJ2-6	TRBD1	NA	CASSYPGGSGANVLTF	TGTGCCAGCAGTTACCCAGGGGGCTCTGGGGCCAACGTCCTGACTTTC
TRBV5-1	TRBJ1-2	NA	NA	CASSLPSNYGYTF	TGCGCCAGCAGCTTGCCCAGTAACTATGGCTACACCTTC
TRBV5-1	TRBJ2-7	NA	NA	CASSLQRVVDEQYF	TGCGCCAGCAGCCTGCAGAGGGTGGTGGACGAGCAGTACTTC
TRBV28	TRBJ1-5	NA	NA	CASSSYQPQHF	TGTGCCAGCAGTTCATATCAGCCCCAGCATTTT
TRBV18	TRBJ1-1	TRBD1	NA	CASSPGQGLDTEAFF	TGTGCCAGCTCACCCGGACAGGGTTTGGACACTGAAGCTTTCTTT
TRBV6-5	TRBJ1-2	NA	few	CASSYSWAGADYGYTF	TGTGCCAGCAGTTACTCGTGGGCAGGGGCCGACTATGGCTACACCTTC
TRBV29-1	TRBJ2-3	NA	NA	CSVDSGSTDTQYF	TGCAGCGTTGATAGCGGAAGCACAGATACGCAGTATTTT
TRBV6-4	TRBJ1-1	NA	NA	CASSEDYRANTEAFF	TGTGCCAGCAGTGAAGATTACCGAGCGAACACTGAAGCTTTCTTT
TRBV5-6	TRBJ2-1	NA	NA	CASSATGTLSYNEQFF	TGTGCCAGCAGCGCCACCGGGACACTTTCCTACAATGAGCAGTTCTTC
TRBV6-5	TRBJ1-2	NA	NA	CASTDGVYGYTF	TGTGCCAGCACAGACGGAGTCTATGGCTACACCTTC
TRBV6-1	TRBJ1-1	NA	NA	CASSEGGVNTEAFF	TGTGCCAGCAGCGAAGGGGGGGTGAACACTGAAGCTTTCTTT
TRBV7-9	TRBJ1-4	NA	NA	CASTDRRFNEKLFF	TGTGCCAGCACCGACAGGCGATTTAATGAAAAACTGTTTTTT
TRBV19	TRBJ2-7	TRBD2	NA	CASSRAGGSIYEQYF	TGTGCCAGTAGTAGAGCGGGGGGATCCATCTACGAGCAGTACTTC
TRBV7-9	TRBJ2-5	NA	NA	CASSTPGGLWETQYF	TGTGCCAGCAGCACCCCGGGGGGCCTTTGGGAGACCCAGTACTTC
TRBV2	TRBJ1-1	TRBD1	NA	CAAGRDRNTEAFF	TGTGCCGCAGGCAGGGACAGGAACACTGAAGCTTTCTTT
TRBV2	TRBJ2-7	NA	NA	CATNRRGGLMNEQYF	TGTGCCACAAACCGGAGGGGGGGGCTTATGAACGAGCAGTACTTC